This TCR beta chain was identified in a study of a mutant IDH1 vaccine in newly diagnosed glioma. About the research overall: Vaccination started 4-6 weeks after radiotherapy alone, or with temozolomide cycles. Standard pretreatment was either radiotherapy, temozolomide, or, for most, radiochemotherapy with temozolomide.

Broader study findings: Top-clonotype changes in peripheral T cells seemed unrelated to pseudoprogression.

V was pared by 4 bases and J by 5 bases, with 4 bases of the junction left unmatched. CDR3 length: 15 amino acids. In germline, CDR1 is MGHRA, CDR2 YSYEKL. Comment on this clone: Its antigen is not known.

Libraries were prepared by immunoSEQ multiplex PCR; TCRdb keeps only in-frame clonotypes and omits some of them. The profile covers 20,000 to 25,000 clones, with roughly nine tenths appearing a single time and around 5.7% taken by the ten largest. Time point denoted: week 11, during vaccination. Mutant IDH1 20-mer peptide, at 300 ug, made up each vaccine dose, with topical imiquimod. New astrocytomas of WHO grade 3 or 4 that were IDH1-mutant and ATRX-lost were found in the donors. This TCR was recovered from a woman in her 40s with glioma. The starting material was PBMCs, obtained from a glioma patient whose treatment included an IDH1 peptide vaccine. The chain carries TRBV4-1 and TRBJ1-4, with 10 bases that match TRBD1. The CDR3 nucleotides read TGCGCCAGCAGCCCCCGGACAGGGGGAAATGAAAAACTGTTTTTT. This codes for CASSPRTGGNEKLFF.